The rows below give T cell receptor beta chains drawn from one sample of a study of technical replicates of blood from a handful of donors. Clones were read by immunoSEQ multiplex PCR, and TCRdb kept only the in-frame ones, dropping some. Of about 94,000 clones in the sample, almost 97% are singletons; the top ten hold roughly 0.36%. The sequenced material came from T cells isolated from PBMCs. The receptors were sampled from a human donor in good health. The CDR3 runs from the conserved cysteine through the conserved F or W. The order of the fields is J gene, CDR3 length, D gene, V gene, clone size, CDR3 DNA, CDR3 protein. The D gene is left open where the match is weak. Where a row states a size, it is once, few, many or the class of an expanded clone; other rows omit it.

>TRBJ1-1|14|.|TRBV10-1|.
TGCGCCAGCAGTGAGTCCAGGGGGAACACTGAAGCTTTCTTT
CASSESRGNTEAFF
>TRBJ2-3|15|TRBD2|TRBV4-2|.
TGTGCCAGCGGGACGACTAGCGAGCACACAGATACGCAGTATTTT
CASGTTSEHTDTQYF
>TRBJ2-3|14|TRBD2|TRBV19|.
TGTGCGACTAGCGGGAGTCAGGACACAGATACGCAGTATTTT
CATSGSQDTDTQYF
>TRBJ2-1|14|TRBD2|TRBV2|.
TGTGCCAGCAGTCTCCAGGGACTAGCGGTAGAGCAGTTCTTC
CASSLQGLAVEQFF
>TRBJ2-7|14|TRBD1|TRBV27|.
TGTGCCAGCAGTTGGGGACAGGGCTCCTACGAGCAGTACTTC
CASSWGQGSYEQYF
>TRBJ2-5|16|TRBD2|TRBV2|.
TGTGCCAGCAGCAAGCTGAGCGGGAGCATGTTCGGGACCCAGTACTTC
CASSKLSGSMFGTQYF
>TRBJ1-5|12|.|TRBV4-2|.
TGTGCCAGCGGAGAGATTAATCAGCCCCAGCATTTT
CASGEINQPQHF
>TRBJ2-7|12|.|TRBV6-1|.
TGTGCCGGGGGGACGCAAGCCTACGAGCAGTACTTC
CAGGTQAYEQYF
>TRBJ2-3|16|.|TRBV13|.
TGTGCCAGCAGCTCGTCTAGTTCCCTGATTCAAGATACGCAGTATTTT
CASSSSSSLIQDTQYF
>TRBJ1-2|15|.|TRBV5-6|once
TGTGCCAGCAGCTCCATCGGACAGTCTCCTCCTGGCTACACCTTC
CASSSIGQSPPGYTF
>TRBJ1-1|13|.|TRBV29-1|.
TGCAGCGTTGAAAGCCGGGATAACACTGAAGCTTTCTTT
CSVESRDNTEAFF
>TRBJ2-7|14|.|TRBV6-1|.
TGTGCCTCCCATATCGGGACATCGACCTACGAGCAGTACTTC
CASHIGTSTYEQYF
>TRBJ1-5|13|.|TRBV11-3|once
TGTGCCAGCAGCAAAAACTCCGGTCAGCCCCAGCATTTT
CASSKNSGQPQHF
>TRBJ2-7|16|TRBD1|TRBV5-6|.
TGTGCCAGCAGCCCAGACTCCGGGACAGGGAGGAACGAGCAGTACTTC
CASSPDSGTGRNEQYF
>TRBJ2-7|15|TRBD2|TRBV6-5|.
TGTGCCACCTCTAGCGGGGGTAACGCCGCGTACGAGCAGTACTTC
CATSSGGNAAYEQYF
>TRBJ2-7|14|.|TRBV5-3|.
TGTGCCAGAATCCCCTGGGCGAAATCCTACGAGCAGTACTTC
CARIPWAKSYEQYF
>TRBJ2-4|19|TRBD2|TRBV7-8|.
TGTGCCAGCAGCTTAGAAGCACTAGCGGGATTTGCGTCCAAAAACATTCAGTACTTC
CASSLEALAGFASKNIQYF
>TRBJ1-2|12|.|TRBV30|.
TGTGCCTGGACCATTGGAGGGTATGGCTACACCTTC
CAWTIGGYGYTF
>TRBJ2-5|15|TRBD1|TRBV30|.
TGTGCCTGGAGCCGGGACAGGGGGTTTCGAGAGACCCAGTACTTC
CAWSRDRGFRETQYF
>TRBJ2-7|13|.|TRBV19|.
TGTGCCAGTAGTGCTCAGGGGTCCTACGAGCAGTACTTC
CASSAQGSYEQYF
>TRBJ2-7|15|.|TRBV6-5|.
TGTGCCAGCAGCTTAGGGAGAGTAAGTTCCTACGAGCAGTACTTC
CASSLGRVSSYEQYF
>TRBJ2-2|15|.|TRBV18|once
TGTGCCAGCTCACCACTACAGGGGAGGACCGGGGAGCTGTTTTTT
CASSPLQGRTGELFF
>TRBJ2-1|15|.|TRBV7-9|.
TGTGCCAGCGCGGCGTACACAGGGATCTACAATGAGCAGTTCTTC
CASAAYTGIYNEQFF
>TRBJ1-2|13|.|TRBV10-2|.
TGCGCCAGCAGTGAGCGCCGGGGGGATGGCTACACCTTC
CASSERRGDGYTF